This T cell receptor (beta chain) originates from a study of CD8 T cells in ankylosing spondylitis. This clonotype was observed a few times. Its antigen is not known. Per the germline V gene, CDR1 is SGHRS and CDR2 is YFSETQ. CDR3 length equals 15 residues. Losses at the gene ends were 4 bases for V and 2 bases for J; bases not matched to a gene: 8. TCRdb re-derived calls from the 5' RACE reads in MiXCR, one entry per CDR3 protein. The repertoire holds fewer than 400,000 distinct CDR3 sequences, with approximately 8% as singletons. The study, taken as a whole, reports: Significantly higher representation of disease-linked clones was reported for matched ankylosing spondylitis synovial fluid. A motif in TCR beta, a set of roughly 8 highly homologous variants, appeared characteristic of ankylosing spondylitis blood.

The gene calls are TRBV5-1 and TRBJ2-5; 7 bases map to TRBD2. The sequence was obtained from a male donor with ankylosing spondylitis. Sequenced: blood, either unsorted or a sorted T cell fraction (not recorded which). The CDR3 sequence: CASSPRGAGQETQYF. CDR3 nucleotide sequence: TGCGCCAGCAGCCCCCGGGGAGCGGGACAAGAGACCCAGTACTTC.